This section outlines one T cell receptor (beta chain) sequence together with its context. Its antigen is unknown. Each donor was healthy, and each was a bone marrow donor. CDR3 length: 13 residues. Germline values: CDR1 SGHRS, CDR2 YFSETQ. This specimen belongs to a study of cytomegalovirus exposure and HLA in healthy donors. General study points: For most TCR sequences rarity was the rule, although some public TCRs occurred in many donors.

This PCR relied on a set of 60 Vbeta primers and 13 Jbeta primers. Only in-frame clones appear in the TCRdb table, and some are missing; sequencing was by immunoSEQ multiplex PCR. This sample has 62,000 or so clones, with 75% to 85% found just once. This clonotype originated in a man aged 30 to 45 in good health and CMV-seronegative. What was sequenced was PBMCs. This chain links TRBV5-1 with TRBJ2-5, with D uncertain. Gene TRBJ2-7 matches the end of the DNA better, so the J call may be wrong. The CDR3 nucleotides are TGCGCCAGCAGCTTGGAAGCCCCCTACGAGCAGTACTTC. Amino acids: CASSLEAPYEQYF.